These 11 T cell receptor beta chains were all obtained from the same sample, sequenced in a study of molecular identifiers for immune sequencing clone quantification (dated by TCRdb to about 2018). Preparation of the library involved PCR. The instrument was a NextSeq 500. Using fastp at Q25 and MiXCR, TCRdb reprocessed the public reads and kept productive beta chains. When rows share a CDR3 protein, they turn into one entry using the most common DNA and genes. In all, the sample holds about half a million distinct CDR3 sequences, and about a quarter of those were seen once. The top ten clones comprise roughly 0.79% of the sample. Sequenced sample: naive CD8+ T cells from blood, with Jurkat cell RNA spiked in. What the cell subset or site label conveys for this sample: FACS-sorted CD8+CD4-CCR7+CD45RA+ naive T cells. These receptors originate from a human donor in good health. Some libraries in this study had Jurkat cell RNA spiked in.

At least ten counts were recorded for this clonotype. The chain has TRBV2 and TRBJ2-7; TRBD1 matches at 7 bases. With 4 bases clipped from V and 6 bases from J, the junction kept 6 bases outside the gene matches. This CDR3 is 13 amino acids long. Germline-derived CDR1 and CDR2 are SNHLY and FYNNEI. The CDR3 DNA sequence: TGTGCCAGCAGTGGGGACAGACTGGGCGAGCAGTACTTC. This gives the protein CASSGDRLGEQYF.

CDR3 DNA sequence: TGTGCCAGCAGCCCGACCGGGACAGGGGGAGGCGAGCAGTACTTC. It yields the protein CASSPTGTGGGEQYF. The V gene is TRBV7-3, the J gene TRBJ2-7, with 11 bases lining up with TRBD1. The V gene's germline CDR1 is SGHTA and CDR2 FQGTGA. This CDR3 is 15 amino acids long. Germline trimming cut 5 bases from V and 6 bases from J; bases unmatched to any gene: 9.

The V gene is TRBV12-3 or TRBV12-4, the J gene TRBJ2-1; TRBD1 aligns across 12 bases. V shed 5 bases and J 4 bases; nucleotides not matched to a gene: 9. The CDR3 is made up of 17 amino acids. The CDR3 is CASSGRDRGHLYNEQFF. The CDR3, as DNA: TGTGCCAGCAGTGGGAGGGACAGGGGGCACCTATACAATGAGCAGTTCTTC.

CDR3 coding DNA: TGTGCCAGCAGTGAGGGACTAGCGGTCTACGAGCAGTACTTC. Protein sequence: CASSEGLAVYEQYF. This chain uses TRBV12-3 or TRBV12-4 with TRBJ2-7, with 11 bases identical to TRBD2. V gave up 5 bases and J gave up 3 bases; unmatched junction bases: 3. CDR3 length: 14 amino acids.

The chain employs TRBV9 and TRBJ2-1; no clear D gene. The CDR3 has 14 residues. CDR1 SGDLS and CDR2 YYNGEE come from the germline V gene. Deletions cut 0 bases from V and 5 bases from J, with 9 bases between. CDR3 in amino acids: CASSVAGGDNEQFF. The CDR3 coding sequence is TGTGCCAGCAGCGTAGCTGGCGGAGACAATGAGCAGTTCTTC. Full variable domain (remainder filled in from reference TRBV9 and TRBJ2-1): DSGVTQTPKHLITATGQRVTLRCSPRSGDLSVYWYQQSLDQGLQFLIQYYNGEERAKGNILERFSAQQFPDLHSELNLSSLELGDSALYFCASSVAGGDNEQFFGPGTRLTVL.

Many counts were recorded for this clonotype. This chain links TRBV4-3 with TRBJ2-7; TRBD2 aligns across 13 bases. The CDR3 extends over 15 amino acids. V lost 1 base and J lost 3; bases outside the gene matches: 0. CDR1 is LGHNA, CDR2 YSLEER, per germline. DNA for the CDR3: TGCGCCAGCAGCCAAGGACTAGCGGGGGGCTACGAGCAGTACTTC. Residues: CASSQGLAGGYEQYF.

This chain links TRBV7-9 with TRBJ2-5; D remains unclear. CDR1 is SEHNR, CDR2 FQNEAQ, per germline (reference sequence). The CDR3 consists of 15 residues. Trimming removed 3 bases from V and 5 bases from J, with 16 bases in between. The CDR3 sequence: CASSFGYQIGETQYF. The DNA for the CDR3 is TGTGCCAGCAGCTTTGGCTACCAGATAGGGGAGACCCAGTACTTC. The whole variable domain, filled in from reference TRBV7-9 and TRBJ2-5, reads DTGVSQNPRHKITKRGQNVTFRCDPISEHNRLYWYRQTLGQGPEFLTYFQNEAQLEKSRLLSDRFSAERPKGSFSTLEIQRTEQGDSAMYLCASSFGYQIGETQYFGPGTRLLVL.

The CDR3 coding sequence is TGCAGTGCTAGAGTTCTTGTGGGTCCGGACAACGAGCAGTACTTC. Its protein is CSARVLVGPDNEQYF. V is TRBV20-1 and J is TRBJ2-7, with TRBD1 as a possible D gene (5 bases). Trimming cost V 1 base and J 5 bases, with 18 bases left between them. The CDR3 contains 15 residues. Germline V gene data show CDR1 as DFQATT and CDR2 as SNEGSKA (reference sequence).

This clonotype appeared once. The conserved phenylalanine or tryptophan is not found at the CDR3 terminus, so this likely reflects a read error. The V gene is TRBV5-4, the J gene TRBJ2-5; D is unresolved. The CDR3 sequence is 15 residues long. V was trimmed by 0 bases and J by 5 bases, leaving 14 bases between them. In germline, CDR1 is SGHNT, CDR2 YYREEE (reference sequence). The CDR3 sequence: CASSLVSGPQETQYV. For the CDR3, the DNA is TGTGCCAGCAGCTTGGTCTCGGGCCCCCAGGAGACCCAGTACGTC.

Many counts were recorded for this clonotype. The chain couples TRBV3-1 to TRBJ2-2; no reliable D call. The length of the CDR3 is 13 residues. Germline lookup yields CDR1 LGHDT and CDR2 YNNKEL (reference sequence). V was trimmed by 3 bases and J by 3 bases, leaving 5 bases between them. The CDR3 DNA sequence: TGTGCCAGCAGCCATGTACACACCGGGGAGCTGTTTTTT. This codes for CASSHVHTGELFF. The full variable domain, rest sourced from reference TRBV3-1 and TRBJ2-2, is DTAVSQTPKYLVTQMGNDKSIKCEQNLGHDTMYWYKQDSKKFLKIMFSYNNKELIINETVPNRFSPKSPDKAHLNLHINSLELGDSAVYFCASSHVHTGELFFGEGSRLTVL.

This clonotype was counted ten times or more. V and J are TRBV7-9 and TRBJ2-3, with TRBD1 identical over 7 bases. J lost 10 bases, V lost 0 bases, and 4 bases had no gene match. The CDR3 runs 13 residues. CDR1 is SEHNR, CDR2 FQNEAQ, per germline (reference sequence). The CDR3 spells CASSLATGNPQYF. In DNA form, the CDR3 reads TGTGCCAGCAGCTTAGCGACAGGGAATCCGCAGTATTTT. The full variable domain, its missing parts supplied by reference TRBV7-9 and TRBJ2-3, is DTGVSQNPRHKITKRGQNVTFRCDPISEHNRLYWYRQTLGQGPEFLTYFQNEAQLEKSRLLSDRFSAERPKGSFSTLEIQRTEQGDSAMYLCASSLATGNPQYFGPGTRLTVL.